This T cell receptor beta chain was documented in a study of blood T cell repertoires in COVID-19. In the original analysis: Amplification of reference gene primers provided the estimated nucleated cell counts. The table came from immunoSEQ multiplex PCR; TCRdb's copy has only in-frame clones and leaves some out. V and J calls and clone size are given by that table; D and trimming were obtained from the DNA. This sample yields hundreds of thousands of clones, of which 87% are seen a single time; roughly 2.1% belongs to the top ten. The CDR3 extends over 14 amino acids. J lost 10 bases, V lost 6 bases, and 12 bases had no gene match. Germline V CDR1 and CDR2: SNHLY, FYNNEI.

The chain joins TRBV2 to TRBJ2-3; 8 bases agree with TRBD1. The sequence was obtained from a man younger than 35 with active or convalescent COVID-19. Sequencing input: peripheral blood. This chain's CDR3 is CASRRDRRSDAQYF. The CDR3, as DNA: TGTGCCAGCAGGCGGGACAGGCGGAGCGATGCGCAGTATTTT.